What follows is one T cell receptor beta chain and its context. It has no known antigen specificity. No much larger clone is present one base from it, and per-base qualities are unavailable. The source of the sample is a study of beta chain features in type 1 diabetes (dated by TCRdb to 2016 to 2019). Notes on the research overall: Mean age, gender distribution, total cell number and subset yield did not differ between patients and healthy donors. The study compared the TCRB repertoires of sorted circulating CD4+ T cell subsets in recently diagnosed type 1 diabetes patients with those in matched healthy donors. A total of around 100 million sorted cells were examined across all samples, and RNA yield correlated strongly with the number of cells per subset. Regulatory and stem cell-like memory subsets were obtained from only 8 patients and roughly 8 healthy donors, while naive and central memory subsets were obtained from all 30 or so donors.

Based on the germline V gene, the CDR1 and CDR2 sequences are MNHEY and SVGAGI. The CDR3 numbers 14 residues from cysteine through phenylalanine. The sequence is cut down to CDR3 DNA, 42 bases in frame from base 1. Trimming at the junction amounts to 0 bases on V and 5 bases on J, and the germline ends lie 8 bases apart. Study-level results and caveats: HLA sub-analyses involved small numbers of individuals, so any influence of HLA type on TCRB rearrangement remained unresolved. Naive, central memory and regulatory TCRB repertoires appeared to be more alike among patients than among healthy donors. Patients with type 1 diabetes made fewer insertions and deleted more nucleotides at VDJ recombination sites, implying thymic rearrangement abnormalities. PCR may preferentially amplify shorter templates, but because patient and control samples were amplified and corrected together, any resulting skew would affect both groups equally. Type 1 diabetes patients showed a moderate but significant shortening of TCRB CDR3 length in all four CD4+ subsets. Because cDNA rather than genomic DNA was sequenced, highly expressing activated cells could have been over-represented, although no difference in activation and CD3 levels was found between groups.

Each donor gave one peripheral blood draw, roughly 0.12 L on average, collected into heparinised tubes. Naive, central memory, regulatory and stem cell-like memory CD4+ T cells were sorted on a BD FACSAria II using a panel including CD45RO, CCR7, CD25, CD127, CD95 and CD27. All sorted populations exceeded 95% purity. PBMCs were isolated right away by Lymphoprep density gradient centrifugation and were stained directly, without culture. So that batch effects would be minimized, each experiment stained and sorted samples in pairs, pairing one healthy donor with one patient. All of the isolated RNA was reverse transcribed with the High Capacity cDNA Reverse Transcription Kit, so expressed TCRB transcripts were sequenced. Naive, central memory and regulatory T cell samples underwent deep immunoSEQ sequencing, averaging approximately 3.5 million total reads per sample. Sorted cells were lysed in RLT buffer, and RNA was extracted using DNase-treated RNeasy Micro or Mini kits according to cell number. To prevent cross-contamination, every cell subset was processed on its own, while patient and healthy donor samples were processed together. Using the immunoSEQ multiplex PCR, TCRB sequences were amplified from cDNA into 87-bp fragments spanning the CDR3 region. Sequencing of the amplicons was performed on the Illumina HiSeq platform. Per the authors' processing: PCR bias was corrected computationally using synthetic template baselines, and reads within Hamming distance 2 were collapsed, with unmergeable singletons discarded. By aligning reads against IMGT, V, D and J genes, CDR3 length, and insertions or deletions at six rearrangement sites were assigned. Within each subset, clonotype counts were normalized to sorted cell number, and only after that were true diversity and Gini coefficients computed with the tcR R package. The overlap coefficient, calculated on TCRB nucleotide sequences, was used to measure repertoire sharing. The source is immuneACCESS, and TCRdb retained only in-frame sequences with V and J called. Part of the clones is not carried over; for the studies checked, unresolved V genes explain less than half of this, and the remainder is unexplained. For V, J and clone size, that table is used; D and trimming come from the DNA. The sample records hundreds of thousands of clones, roughly 9% of which are singletons. The ten largest clones add up to roughly 1% of the sample.

This receptor was taken from a man aged 30 to 39 with type 1 diabetes. Sample: central memory CD4+ T cells from blood. Here the chain combines TRBV6-5 and TRBJ2-4; TRBD1 could be the D gene, as 6 bases match. DNA sequence: TGTGCCAGCAGTTACTCGTACAGGGAAAACATTCAGTACTTC. Its protein is CASSYSYRENIQYF.